This T cell receptor (beta chain) came from a study of shared clonotypes between healthy human individuals. Study in general: Three plates were used per donor for CD4 naive, three for CD4 memory, two for CD8 naive and one for CD8 memory. Study conclusions and caveats: A reduction in generation probabilities was seen for non-shared clonotypes relative to those shared by all four donors.

A remark on this clone: Its antigen remains unknown.

Sequenced by immunoSEQ multiplex PCR; TCRdb stores in-frame clones only, minus some. Among a few million clones listed, approximately 94% were seen once. After removal of 6 bases from V and 4 bases from J, the junction contained 6 bases not matched to a gene. Per germline, CDR1 SNHLY and CDR2 FYNNEI. CDR3 length: 14 amino acids. This clonotype was obtained from a young man in good health. This chain joins TRBV2 and TRBJ2-1, with TRBD1 matching 7 bases. The sample was naive CD4+ T cells sorted from blood. Noted subset: CD45RA+ positively selected. This CDR3 reads CASRSGQQYNEQFF. The CDR3 region has the DNA TGTGCCAGCAGGTCGGGACAGCAGTACAATGAGCAGTTCTTC.